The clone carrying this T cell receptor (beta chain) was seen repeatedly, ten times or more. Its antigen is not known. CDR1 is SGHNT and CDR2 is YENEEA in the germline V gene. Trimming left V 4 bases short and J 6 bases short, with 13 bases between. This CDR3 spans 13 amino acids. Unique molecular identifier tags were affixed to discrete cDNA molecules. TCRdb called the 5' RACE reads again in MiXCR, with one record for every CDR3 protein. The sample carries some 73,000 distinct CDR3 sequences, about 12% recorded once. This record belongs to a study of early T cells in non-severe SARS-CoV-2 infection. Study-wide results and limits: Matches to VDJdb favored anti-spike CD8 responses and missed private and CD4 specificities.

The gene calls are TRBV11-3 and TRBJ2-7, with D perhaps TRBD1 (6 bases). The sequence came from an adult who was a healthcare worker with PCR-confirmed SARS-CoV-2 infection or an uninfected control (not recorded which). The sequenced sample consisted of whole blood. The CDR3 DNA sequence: TGTGCCAGCAGCTCCGGGACACTCAGCGAGCAGTACTTC. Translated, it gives CASSSGTLSEQYF. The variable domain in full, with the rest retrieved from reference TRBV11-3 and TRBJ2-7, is EAGVVQSPRYKIIEKKQPVAFWCNPISGHNTLYWYLQNLGQGPELLIRYENEEAVDDSQLPKDRFSAERLKGVDSTLKIQPAELGDSAVYLCASSSGTLSEQYFGPGTRLTVT.